The clone carrying this T cell receptor beta chain was picked up one time. Per the original methods: Quantification of nucleated cells was approximated via reference gene primer amplification. Sequencing used immunoSEQ multiplex PCR; TCRdb keeps in-frame clones, though not all of them. Clonal size and the V and J genes are those of that table, whereas D and trimming came from the DNA. The sample lists about 100,000 clones, about 86% occurring once. The sample originates from a study of blood T cell repertoires in COVID-19. Study as a whole: Collection of acute and convalescent COVID-19 samples took place in the United States, Italy and Spain. PBMCs, B-cell-depleted T cells, or T cells provided the cDNA or gDNA that made up the material.

With V trimmed by 1 base and J by 1 base, 3 bases remained unmatched. Germline lookup yields CDR1 SGHDT and CDR2 YYEEEE. The CDR3 is 15 amino acids. The receptor was derived from a woman aged 55-70 years in a cohort sampled during active or convalescent COVID-19. Sequenced: peripheral blood. The genes are TRBV5-6 and TRBJ2-7; TRBD1 agrees at 9 bases. As DNA, the CDR3 is TGTGCCAGCAGCTTGCCGGGACAGGGATCCTACGAGCAGTACTTC. It encodes CASSLPGQGSYEQYF.